This T cell receptor beta chain was captured by sequencing in a study of T-cell reconstitution after alpha-beta-depleted transplantation in children. Preparing the TCRbeta library involved the use of unique molecular identifiers. MiXCR, run by TCRdb on the PCR reads, gives a single entry per CDR3 protein. This table holds approximately 93,000 distinct CDR3 sequences, 6.5% to 8.5% found once. V lost 7 bases and J 3 bases, leaving 15 bases between the germline ends. Germline loops: CDR1 SNHLY, CDR2 FYNNEI. The CDR3 length is 14 residues. The TCR originated in a human donor who donated a stem cell graft to a child with congenital amegakaryocytic thrombocytopenia. Sequencing used PBMCs from the stem cell graft donor, obtained from the stem cell graft. The rearrangement links TRBV2 to TRBJ1-1; perhaps TRBD1 as D (5 bases). CDR3 DNA sequence: TGTGCCAGCAAAGAACGGGGGGGGGACACTGAAGCTTTCTTT. This codes for CASKERGGDTEAFF. The full variable domain, its missing parts supplied by reference TRBV2 and TRBJ1-1, is EPEVTQTPSHQVTQMGQEVILRCVPISNHLYFYWYRQILGQKVEFLVSFYNNEISEKSEIFDDQFSVERPDGSNFTLKIRSTKLEDSAMYFCASKERGGDTEAFFGQGTRLTVV.